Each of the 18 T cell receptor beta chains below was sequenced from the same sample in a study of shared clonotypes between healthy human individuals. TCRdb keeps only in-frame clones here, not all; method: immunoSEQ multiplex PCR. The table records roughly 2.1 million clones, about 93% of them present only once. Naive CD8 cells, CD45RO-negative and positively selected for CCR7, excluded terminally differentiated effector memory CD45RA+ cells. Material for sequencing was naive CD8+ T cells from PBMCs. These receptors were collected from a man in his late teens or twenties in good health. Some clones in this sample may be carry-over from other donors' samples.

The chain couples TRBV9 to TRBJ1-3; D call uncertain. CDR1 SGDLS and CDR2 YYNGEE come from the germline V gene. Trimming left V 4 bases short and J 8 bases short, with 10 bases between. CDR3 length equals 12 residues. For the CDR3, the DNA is TGTGCCAGCAGCCTCCGGGGAGACACCATATATTTT. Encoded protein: CASSLRGDTIYF.

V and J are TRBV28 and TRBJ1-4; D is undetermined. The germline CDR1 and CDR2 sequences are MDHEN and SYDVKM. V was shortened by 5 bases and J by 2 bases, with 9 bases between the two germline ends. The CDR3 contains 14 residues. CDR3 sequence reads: CASSLVWTNEKLFF. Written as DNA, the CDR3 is TGTGCCAGCAGTCTCGTGTGGACTAATGAAAAACTGTTTTTT.

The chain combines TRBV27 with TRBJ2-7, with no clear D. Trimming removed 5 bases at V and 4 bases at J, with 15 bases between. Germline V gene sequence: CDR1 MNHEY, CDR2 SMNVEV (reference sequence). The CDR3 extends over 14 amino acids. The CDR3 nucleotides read TGTGCCAGCAGTCGACGGAACCTGGGGTACGAGCAGTACTTC. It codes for CASSRRNLGYEQYF.

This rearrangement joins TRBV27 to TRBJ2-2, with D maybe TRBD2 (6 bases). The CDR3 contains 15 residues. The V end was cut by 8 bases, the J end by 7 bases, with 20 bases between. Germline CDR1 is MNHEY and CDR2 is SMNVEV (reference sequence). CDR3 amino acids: CASSRLFPGDGELFF. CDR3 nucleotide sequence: TGTGCCAGCTCCCGACTATTCCCGGGGGACGGGGAGCTGTTTTTT.

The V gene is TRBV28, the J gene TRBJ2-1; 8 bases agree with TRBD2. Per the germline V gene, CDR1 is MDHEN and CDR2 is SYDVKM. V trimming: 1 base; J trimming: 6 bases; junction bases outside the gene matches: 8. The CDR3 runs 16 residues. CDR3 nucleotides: TGTGCCAGCAGTTTATTTCCAGCGGGAGAATTCAATGAGCAGTTCTTC. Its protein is CASSLFPAGEFNEQFF.

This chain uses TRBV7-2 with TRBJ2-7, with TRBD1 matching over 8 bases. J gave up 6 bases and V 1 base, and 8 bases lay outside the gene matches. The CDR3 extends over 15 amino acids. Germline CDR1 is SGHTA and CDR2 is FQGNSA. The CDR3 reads CASSLVRGREGEQYF. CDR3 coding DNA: TGTGCCAGCAGCTTAGTCAGGGGGCGCGAGGGCGAGCAGTACTTC.

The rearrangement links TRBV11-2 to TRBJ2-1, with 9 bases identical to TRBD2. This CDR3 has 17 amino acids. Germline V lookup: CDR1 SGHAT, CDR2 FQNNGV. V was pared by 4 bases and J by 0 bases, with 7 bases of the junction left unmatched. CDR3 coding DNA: TGTGCCAGCAGCTGGGCTAGCGGGGTTAGCTCCTACAATGAGCAGTTCTTC. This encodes CASSWASGVSSYNEQFF.

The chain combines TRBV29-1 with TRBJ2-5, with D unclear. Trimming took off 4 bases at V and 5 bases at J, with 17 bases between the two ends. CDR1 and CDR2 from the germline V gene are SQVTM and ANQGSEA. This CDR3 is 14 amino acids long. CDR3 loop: CSVVIPGYPETQYF. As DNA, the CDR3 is TGCAGCGTTGTAATACCGGGCTACCCGGAGACCCAGTACTTC. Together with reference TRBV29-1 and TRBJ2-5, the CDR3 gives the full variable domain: SAVISQKPSRDICQRGTSLTIQCQVDSQVTMMFWYRQQPGQSLTLIATANQGSEATYESGFVIDKFPISRPNLTFSTLTVSNMSPEDSSIYLCSVVIPGYPETQYFGPGTRLLVL.

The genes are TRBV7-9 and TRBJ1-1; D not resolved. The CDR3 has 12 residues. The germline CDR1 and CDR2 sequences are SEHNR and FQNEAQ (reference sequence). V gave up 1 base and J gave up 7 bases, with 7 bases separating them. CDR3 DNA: TGTGCCAGCAGCTTAGAAGGGATTGAAGCTTTCTTT. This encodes CASSLEGIEAFF.

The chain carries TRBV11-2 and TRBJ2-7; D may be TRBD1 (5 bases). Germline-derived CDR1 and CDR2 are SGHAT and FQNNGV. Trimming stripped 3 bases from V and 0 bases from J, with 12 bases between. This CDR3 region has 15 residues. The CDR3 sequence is CASSFSPGNSYEQYF. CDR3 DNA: TGTGCCAGCAGCTTTTCCCCAGGGAACTCCTACGAGCAGTACTTC.

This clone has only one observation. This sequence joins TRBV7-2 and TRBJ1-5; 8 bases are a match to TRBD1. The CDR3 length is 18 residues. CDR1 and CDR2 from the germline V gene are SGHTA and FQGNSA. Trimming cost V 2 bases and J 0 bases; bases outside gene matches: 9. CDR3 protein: CASSLISRGLGSNQPQHF. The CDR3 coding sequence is TGTGCCAGCAGCTTAATCTCCAGGGGGCTAGGTAGCAATCAGCCCCAGCATTTT.

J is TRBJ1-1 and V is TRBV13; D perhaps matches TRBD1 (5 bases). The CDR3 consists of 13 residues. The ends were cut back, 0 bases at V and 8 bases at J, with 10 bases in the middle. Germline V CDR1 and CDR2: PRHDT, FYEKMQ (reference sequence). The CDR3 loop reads CASSLGQGAEAFF. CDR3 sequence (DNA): TGTGCCAGCAGCTTAGGCCAGGGAGCCGAAGCTTTCTTT.

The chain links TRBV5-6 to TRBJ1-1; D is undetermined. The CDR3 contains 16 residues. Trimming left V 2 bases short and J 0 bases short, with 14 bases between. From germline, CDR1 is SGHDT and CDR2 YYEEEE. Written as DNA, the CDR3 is TGTGCCAGCAGCTTAGGATTTCGAGAAATGAACACTGAAGCTTTCTTT. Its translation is CASSLGFREMNTEAFF.

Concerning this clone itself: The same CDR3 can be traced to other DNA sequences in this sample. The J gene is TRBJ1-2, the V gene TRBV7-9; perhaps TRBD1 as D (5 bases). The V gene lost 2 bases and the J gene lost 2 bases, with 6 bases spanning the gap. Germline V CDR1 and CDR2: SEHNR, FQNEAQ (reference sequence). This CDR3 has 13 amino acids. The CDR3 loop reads CASSLQGNYGYTF. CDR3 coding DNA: TGTGCCAGCAGCTTACAGGGAAACTATGGCTACACCTTC.

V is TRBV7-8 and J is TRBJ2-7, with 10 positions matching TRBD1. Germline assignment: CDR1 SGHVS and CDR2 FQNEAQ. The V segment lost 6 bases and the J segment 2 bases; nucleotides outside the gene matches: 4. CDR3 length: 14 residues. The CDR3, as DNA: TGTGCCAGCAGAACCGGGACAGGGGCCTACGAGCAGTACTTC. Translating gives CASRTGTGAYEQYF. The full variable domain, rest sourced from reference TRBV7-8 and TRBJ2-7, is GAGVSQSPRYKVAKRGQDVALRCDPISGHVSLFWYQQALGQGPEFLTYFQNEAQLDKSGLPSDRFFAERPEGSVSTLKIQRTQQEDSAVYLCASRTGTGAYEQYFGPGTRLTVT.

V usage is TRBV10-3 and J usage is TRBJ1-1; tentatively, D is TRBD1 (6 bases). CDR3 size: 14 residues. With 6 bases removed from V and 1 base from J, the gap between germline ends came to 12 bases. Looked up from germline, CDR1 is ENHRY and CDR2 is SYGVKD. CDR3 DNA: TGTGCCATCAGGCCCGGACAGCCGAACACTGAAGCTTTCTTT. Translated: CAIRPGQPNTEAFF.

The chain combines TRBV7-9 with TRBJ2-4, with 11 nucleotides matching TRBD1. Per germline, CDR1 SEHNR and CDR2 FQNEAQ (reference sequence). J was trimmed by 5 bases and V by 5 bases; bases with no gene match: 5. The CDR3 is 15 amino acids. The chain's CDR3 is CASSAPGQGENIQYF. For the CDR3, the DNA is TGTGCCAGCAGCGCCCCGGGACAGGGGGAAAACATTCAGTACTTC.

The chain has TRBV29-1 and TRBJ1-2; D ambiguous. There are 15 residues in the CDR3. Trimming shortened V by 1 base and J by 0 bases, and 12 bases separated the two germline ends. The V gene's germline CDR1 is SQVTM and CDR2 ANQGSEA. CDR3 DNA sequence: TGCAGCGTTGAAGTGCCAGAGTATGCTAACTATGGCTACACCTTC. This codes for CSVEVPEYANYGYTF.